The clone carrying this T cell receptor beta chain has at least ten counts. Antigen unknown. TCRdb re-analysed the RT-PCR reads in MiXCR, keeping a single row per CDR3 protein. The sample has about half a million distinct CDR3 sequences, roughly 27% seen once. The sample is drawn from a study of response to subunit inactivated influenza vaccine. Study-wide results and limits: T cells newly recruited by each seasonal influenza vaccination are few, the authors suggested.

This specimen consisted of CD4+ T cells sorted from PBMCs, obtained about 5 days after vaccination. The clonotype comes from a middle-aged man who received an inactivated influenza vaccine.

The CDR3 spells CASSSSWEISGANVLTF. The CDR3 DNA reads as TGTGCCAGCAGCAGTAGCTGGGAGATCTCTGGGGCCAACGTCCTGACTTTC. This chain uses TRBV3-1 with TRBJ2-6, with D possibly matching TRBD2 (5 bases). Trimming removed 5 bases from V and 0 bases from J, with 14 bases in between. Germline V gene lookup returns CDR1 LGHDT and CDR2 YNNKEL (reference sequence). The CDR3 has 17 residues.